These 18 T cell receptor beta chains originate from one sample sequenced in a study of beta chain features in type 1 diabetes. Investigators reverse transcribed all isolated RNA, so they sequenced expressed TCRB transcripts. Repertoires were generated with immunoSEQ multiplex PCR, while TCRdb's copy carries only in-frame clones and drops some. The sample contains fewer than 900,000 clones, roughly 17% of which appear only once. Sequencing was done on a sample of naive CD4+ T cells from blood. The receptors come from a woman between 18 and 30 years old in good health.

The chain carries TRBV7-9 and TRBJ1-3, with D unresolved. CDR1 SEHNR and CDR2 FQNEAQ come from the germline V gene (reference sequence). V lost 7 bases to trimming and J lost 3 bases, with 16 bases between them. The CDR3 contains 15 residues. The CDR3 reads CASTPDSGNGNTIYF. The CDR3 DNA sequence: TGTGCCAGCACCCCGGACTCGGGAAATGGAAACACCATATATTTT.

V usage is TRBV5-4 and J usage is TRBJ2-5; D perhaps matches TRBD2 (5 bases). V gave up 1 base and J gave up 1 base, with 8 bases separating them. CDR3 length: 14 residues. Germline CDR1 is SGHNT and CDR2 is YYREEE (reference sequence). The CDR3 loop reads CASSLWGAQETQYF. The DNA for the CDR3 is TGTGCCAGCAGCTTGTGGGGAGCCCAAGAGACCCAGTACTTC.

The chain combines TRBV15 with TRBJ2-5; 7 bases are a match to TRBD1. The better agreement between TRBJ2-7 and the DNA end casts doubt on the J call. CDR1 is LNHNV, CDR2 YYDKDF, per germline (reference sequence). CDR3 size: 14 residues. CDR3 amino acids: CATSRSGQFYEQYF. The CDR3 DNA is TGTGCCACCAGCAGATCGGGACAGTTCTACGAGCAGTACTTC.

The chain has TRBV6-5 and TRBJ1-2; the D gene is possibly TRBD1 (6 bases). The CDR3 covers 12 residues. Germline V gene data show CDR1 as MNHEY and CDR2 as SVGAGI. The V and J ends lost 5 bases and 6 bases respectively, with 10 bases between them. The CDR3 loop reads CASSGQLNGYTF. DNA of the CDR3: TGTGCCAGCAGTGGACAGCTAAATGGCTACACCTTC.

This clone came up a few times. The rearrangement links TRBV4-3 to TRBJ1-3; D is undetermined. V was shortened by 4 bases and J by 2 bases, with 18 bases between the two germline ends. Germline CDR1 and CDR2: LGHNA and YSLEER. CDR3 size: 17 residues. This CDR3 is CASSLSHSIGAGNTIYF. CDR3 bases: TGCGCCAGCAGCCTAAGCCATAGTATTGGCGCTGGAAACACCATATATTTT.

Notes on this clone: This sample includes further DNA sequences coding for the same CDR3. The rearrangement links TRBV6-5 to TRBJ1-1; 7 nucleotides agree with TRBD1. The CDR3 runs 15 residues. V was pared by 0 bases and J by 1 base, with 2 bases of the junction left unmatched. Germline V gene data show CDR1 as MNHEY and CDR2 as SVGAGI. CDR3 nucleotide sequence: TGTGCCAGCAGTTACTCGAACAGGGGGAACACTGAAGCTTTCTTT. Amino acid sequence: CASSYSNRGNTEAFF.

The genes are TRBV5-1 and TRBJ2-3, with 11 bases fitting TRBD2. The V and J ends lost 3 bases and 6 bases, in that order; junction bases with no gene match: 9. Germline lookup yields CDR1 SGHRS and CDR2 YFSETQ. The CDR3 totals 16 residues. The CDR3 DNA follows: TGCGCCAGCAGCTCGGGACTAGCGGCCAAATCCGATACGCAGTATTTT. Translation: CASSSGLAAKSDTQYF.

This clone came up a few times. The chain joins TRBV21-1 to TRBJ2-7. TRBV21-1 is shown as a pseudogene. There are 19 residues in the CDR3. The CDR3 DNA reads as TGTGCCAGCAGCAAAGAGTTAGGGGAGAGGTCTCGACCCCGCCCCGAGCAGTACTTC. Residues: CASSKELGERSRPRPEQYF.

The rearrangement uses TRBV5-1 and TRBJ2-3; 9 nucleotides agree with TRBD2. Germline V gene data show CDR1 as SGHRS and CDR2 as YFSETQ. V lost 1 base to trimming and J lost 0 bases; unmatched junction nucleotides: 3. The length of the CDR3 is 16 residues. The CDR3 bases are TGCGCCAGCAGCTTGTTTAGCGGGAGCAGCACAGATACGCAGTATTTT. Translating it yields CASSLFSGSSTDTQYF.

This chain joins TRBV19 and TRBJ1-1; a possible D gene is TRBD1 (5 bases). V was shortened by 3 bases and J by 1 base, with 15 bases between the two germline ends. CDR1 and CDR2 (germline): LNHDA, SQIVND (reference sequence). The CDR3 length is 16 residues. As DNA, the CDR3 is TGTGCCAGTAGTATCTGGGGCGCGGGGAAGAACACTGAAGCTTTCTTT. Its translation: CASSIWGAGKNTEAFF.

A remark on this clone: The same CDR3 is also encoded by other DNA sequences in this sample. J is TRBJ1-2 and V is TRBV4-2, with D tentatively TRBD1 (6 bases). The ends were cut back, 0 bases at V and 4 bases at J, with 12 bases in the middle. This CDR3 is 15 amino acids long. Germline-derived CDR1 and CDR2 are LGHNA and YNFKEQ. The chain's CDR3 is CASSQDQGGGYGYTF. The CDR3 DNA follows: TGTGCCAGCAGCCAAGATCAAGGGGGAGGCTATGGCTACACCTTC.

V usage is TRBV7-3 and J usage is TRBJ2-2; D gene ambiguous. Deletions cut 8 bases from V and 6 bases from J, with 13 bases between. The CDR3 runs 13 residues. Germline V CDR1 and CDR2: SGHTA, FQGTGA. CDR3 DNA sequence: TGTGCCAGCGGCCTAAGCACTGCCGGGGAGCTGTTTTTT. As protein: CASGLSTAGELFF.

This clone was seen a few times. The chain is built from TRBV7-3 and TRBJ2-3; D may match TRBD1 or TRBD2 (5 bases each). The V and J ends lost 2 bases and 0 bases respectively, with 9 bases between them. Per the germline V gene, CDR1 is SGHTA and CDR2 is FQGTGA. CDR3 length: 15 residues. CDR3 sequence: CASSLGTLSTDTQYF. In DNA, the CDR3 is TGTGCCAGCAGCTTAGGGACGCTCAGCACAGATACGCAGTATTTT.

This clone was seen a few times. The rearrangement joins TRBV19 to TRBJ2-1, with TRBD2 identical over 9 bases. CDR1 is LNHDA and CDR2 is SQIVND in the germline V gene (reference sequence). V gave up 3 bases and J gave up 7 bases; unmatched junction bases: 10. The CDR3 has 16 amino acids. The CDR3 nucleotides are TGTGCCAGTAGTATTCGGGCTAGCGGGATATGGAATGAGCAGTTCTTC. Amino acids: CASSIRASGIWNEQFF.

This clone was observed a handful of times. For the CDR3, the DNA is TGCAGTGCTAGAAAAATGGAGACCCAGTACTTC. Residues: CSARKMETQYF. This chain joins TRBV20-1 and TRBJ2-5; unclear D gene. Germline-derived CDR1 and CDR2 are DFQATT and SNEGSKA (reference sequence). The CDR3 sequence is 11 residues long. V was pared by 2 bases and J by 5 bases, with 6 bases between.

V is TRBV28 and J is TRBJ1-2, with unresolved D. Looked up from germline, CDR1 is MDHEN and CDR2 is SYDVKM. V was pared by 7 bases and J by 4 bases, with 16 bases between. The CDR3 runs 14 residues. The CDR3 protein is CASTSLGIVYGYTF. Here the CDR3 DNA reads TGTGCCAGCACCTCTCTGGGGATTGTCTATGGCTACACCTTC.

With regard to this clone: This sample also contains other DNA sequences that code for the same CDR3. This chain uses TRBV7-2 with TRBJ2-5; TRBD2 is a possible D gene (5 bases). V was pared by 4 bases and J by 2 bases, with 11 bases between. The CDR3 extends over 14 amino acids. Germline V CDR1 and CDR2: SGHTA, FQGNSA. CDR3 amino acids: CASSSGRGQETQYF. The CDR3 nucleotides are TGTGCCAGCAGCTCGGGTCGGGGTCAAGAGACCCAGTACTTC. The variable domain in full, completed from reference TRBV7-2 and TRBJ2-5, reads GAGVSQSPSNKVTEKGKDVELRCDPISGHTALYWYRQSLGQGLEFLIYFQGNSAPDKSGLPSDRFSAERTGGSVSTLTIQRTQQEDSAVYLCASSSGRGQETQYFGPGTRLLVL.

V is TRBV5-1 and J is TRBJ1-2; D unresolved. V lost 3 bases, J lost 7 bases, and 13 bases lay in between. This CDR3 is built from 13 residues. Per germline, CDR1 SGHRS and CDR2 YFSETQ. The DNA of the CDR3 is TGCGCCAGCAGCTCCTACTCGGCGTTTGGCTACACCTTC. This translates into CASSSYSAFGYTF. Using reference TRBV5-1 and TRBJ1-2 for the parts outside the CDR3, the full variable domain is KAGVTQTPRYLIKTRGQQVTLSCSPISGHRSVSWYQQTPGQGLQFLFEYFSETQRNKGNFPGRFSGRQFSNSRSEMNVSTLELGDSALYLCASSSYSAFGYTFGSGTRLTVV.